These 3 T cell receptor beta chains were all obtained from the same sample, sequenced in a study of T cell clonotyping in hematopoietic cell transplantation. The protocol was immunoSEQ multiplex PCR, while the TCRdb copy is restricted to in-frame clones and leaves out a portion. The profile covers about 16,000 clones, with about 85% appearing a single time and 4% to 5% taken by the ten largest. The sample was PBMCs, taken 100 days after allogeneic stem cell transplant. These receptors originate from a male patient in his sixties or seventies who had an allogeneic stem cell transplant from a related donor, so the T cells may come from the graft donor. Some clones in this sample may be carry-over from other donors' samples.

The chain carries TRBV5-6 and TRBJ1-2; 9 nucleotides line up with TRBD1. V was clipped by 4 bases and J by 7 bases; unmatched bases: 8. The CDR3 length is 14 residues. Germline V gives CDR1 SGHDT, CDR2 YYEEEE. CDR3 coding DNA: TGTGCCAGCAGCATAGGACAGGGGTGGATTGGCTACACCTTC. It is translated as CASSIGQGWIGYTF.

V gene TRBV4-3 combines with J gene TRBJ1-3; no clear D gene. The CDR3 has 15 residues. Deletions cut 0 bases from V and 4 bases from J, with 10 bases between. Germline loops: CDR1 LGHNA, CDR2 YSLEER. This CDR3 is CASSQEERFGNTIYF. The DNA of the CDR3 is TGCGCCAGCAGCCAAGAAGAAAGGTTCGGAAACACCATATATTTT.

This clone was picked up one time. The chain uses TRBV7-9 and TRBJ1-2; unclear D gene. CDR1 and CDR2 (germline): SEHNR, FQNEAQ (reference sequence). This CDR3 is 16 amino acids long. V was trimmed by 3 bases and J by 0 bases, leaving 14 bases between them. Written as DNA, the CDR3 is TGTGCCAGCAGCTTTATCGGCGGACGCCCTAACTATGGCTACACCTTC. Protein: CASSFIGGRPNYGYTF.